The rows below give T cell receptor beta chains drawn from one sample of a study of human T cells and chemical hapten exposure. TCRdb redid the calling of the RACE reads with MiXCR, one entry per CDR3 protein. The sample comprises 80,000 or so distinct CDR3 sequences, about 10% of which are singletons, and about 4.2% rests with the top ten. The source was whole blood, collected in connection with sensitization to the hapten diphenylcyclopropenone (DPC). Every receptor here comes from a woman in her forties or fifties with alopecia areata. Some clones in this sample may be carry-over from other donors' samples. The CDR3 runs from the conserved cysteine through the conserved F or W. The order of the fields is V gene, J gene, CDR3 length, CDR3 protein.

v_gene: TRBV11-2
j_gene: TRBJ2-1
len: 16
CDR3aa: CASSLGLGQGTKEQFF

v_gene: TRBV18
j_gene: TRBJ2-1
len: 13
CDR3aa: CASSETAYNEQFF

v_gene: TRBV2
j_gene: TRBJ1-3
len: 15
CDR3aa: CASRRGRGNGNTIYF

v_gene: TRBV7-2
j_gene: TRBJ2-1
len: 16
CDR3aa: CASSLAPLAGDNEQFF

v_gene: TRBV28
j_gene: TRBJ1-3
len: 13
CDR3aa: CARRGGSGNTIYF

v_gene: TRBV5-1
j_gene: TRBJ1-1
len: 13
CDR3aa: CASSLDVNTEAFF

v_gene: TRBV18
j_gene: TRBJ2-6
len: 15
CDR3aa: CASSPYDTGANVLTF

v_gene: TRBV20-1
j_gene: TRBJ2-3
len: 16
CDR3aa: CSAPRSAGARTDTQYF

v_gene: TRBV27
j_gene: TRBJ1-1
len: 14
CDR3aa: CASRGTGGLTEAFF

v_gene: TRBV7-9
j_gene: TRBJ1-4
len: 14
CDR3aa: CASSLSGTLEKLFF

v_gene: TRBV7-6
j_gene: TRBJ2-3
len: 18
CDR3aa: CASSPSTWAGGKADTQYF

v_gene: TRBV29-1
j_gene: TRBJ1-2
len: 14
CDR3aa: CSALPGQGAGGYTF

v_gene: TRBV6-1
j_gene: TRBJ1-1
len: 15
CDR3aa: CASKLQESYGGGAFF

v_gene: TRBV5-1
j_gene: TRBJ1-3
len: 15
CDR3aa: CASSPTAYSGNTIYF

v_gene: TRBV7-9
j_gene: TRBJ2-7
len: 14
CDR3aa: CASSLPDSTYEQYF

v_gene: TRBV19
j_gene: TRBJ1-5
len: 16
CDR3aa: CASSITGTNSNQPQHF

v_gene: TRBV12-3/TRBV12-4
j_gene: TRBJ2-1
len: 15
CDR3aa: CASSRTSGSGNEQFF

v_gene: TRBV6-2/TRBV6-3
j_gene: TRBJ1-3
len: 16
CDR3aa: CAVERSPRSTGNTIYF

v_gene: TRBV20-1
j_gene: TRBJ2-1
len: 12
CDR3aa: CSALRSLNEQFF

v_gene: TRBV5-8
j_gene: TRBJ2-2
len: 11
CDR3aa: CASKSPGELFF

v_gene: TRBV29-1
j_gene: TRBJ2-2
len: 12
CDR3aa: CSGRTGAGELFF

v_gene: TRBV5-1
j_gene: TRBJ2-6
len: 18
CDR3aa: CASSRLRVRASGANVLTF

v_gene: TRBV10-3
j_gene: TRBJ1-1
len: 13
CDR3aa: CANGQGPGTEAFF

v_gene: TRBV18
j_gene: TRBJ1-4
len: 16
CDR3aa: CASSPGGAQTNEKLFF

v_gene: TRBV28
j_gene: TRBJ2-7
len: 13
CDR3aa: CASRGGISYEQYF

v_gene: TRBV3-1
j_gene: TRBJ1-2
len: 13
CDR3aa: CASSQRTVYGYTF

v_gene: TRBV18
j_gene: TRBJ1-6
len: 14
CDR3aa: CASSPDMNNSPLHF